This T cell receptor (beta chain) is from a study of T cell changes during pregnancy in multiple sclerosis. J gave up 1 base and V 6 bases, and 7 bases lay outside the gene matches. Germline-derived CDR1 and CDR2 are MDHEN and SYDVKM. This CDR3 region has 15 residues. The table came from immunoSEQ multiplex PCR; TCRdb's copy has only in-frame clones and leaves some out. This sample yields tens of thousands of clones, of which approximately 92% are seen a single time; about 0.69% belongs to the top ten. The sample consisted of CD4+ T cells from peripheral blood mononuclear cells, taken in the third trimester of pregnancy. The gene calls are TRBV28 and TRBJ1-1, with 8 nucleotides matching TRBD1. The source is a female donor with multiple sclerosis, enrolled in a pregnancy study. The CDR3 sequence is CASSPEGQGNTEAFF. In DNA, the CDR3 is TGTGCCAGCAGCCCCGAAGGACAGGGGAACACTGAAGCTTTCTTT.